This TCR beta chain was obtained from a study of OX40 agonist ivuxolimab in advanced cancers. As for the study in general: Participants averaged approximately 60 years of age (range about 23 to 80) and were around 80% male. Broader study findings: Partial responders receiving 0.1-3.0 mg/kg showed among the lowest clonal expansion. Expanded clones were, on average, more numerous in CD8+ T cells than in CD4+.

Worth noting for this clone: The antigen remains undetermined.

In germline, CDR1 is SGHAT, CDR2 FQNNGV. This CDR3 region has 13 residues. Trimming stripped 0 bases from V and 6 bases from J, with 5 bases between. Sequenced by immunoSEQ multiplex PCR; TCRdb stores in-frame clones only, minus some. The table lists around 86,000 clones, over 65% of them singletons, with under 3.5% in the top ten. It was autoimmune disease history or systemic immunosuppression that excluded patients. V usage is TRBV11-2 and J usage is TRBJ2-2, with unresolved D. The TCR sequence derives from an adult with an advanced solid tumor such as melanoma, head and neck, liver or kidney cancer. The sequencing used CD4+ or CD8+ T cells sorted from blood, collected in a trial of the OX40 agonist ivuxolimab. The chain's CDR3 is CASSLDLSGELFF. The CDR3 region has the DNA TGTGCCAGCAGCTTAGATCTGTCCGGGGAGCTGTTTTTT.